A single T cell receptor beta chain is shown here with its context. What it recognizes is unknown. The entry originates in a study of cytomegalovirus exposure and HLA in healthy donors. Study-level findings and limits: Cytomegalovirus association was assigned to under 200 TCR beta chains. High sensitivity and specificity were reportedly achieved when the classifier diagnosed cytomegalovirus status.

TCRdb's table, derived via immunoSEQ multiplex PCR, lists solely in-frame clones and lacks some. The sample has about 200,000 clones; approximately 85% are singletons. Germline V gives CDR1 LNHDA, CDR2 SQIVND (reference sequence). The CDR3 runs 13 residues. The ends were cut back, 4 bases at V and 3 bases at J, with 9 bases in the middle. This rearrangement joins TRBV19 to TRBJ1-1; D uncertain. Sequencing was carried out using PBMCs. The clonotype comes from a woman aged 18-29 years in good health and CMV-seronegative. Here the CDR3 DNA reads TGTGCCAGTAGTACCAAGCGGGACACTGAAGCTTTCTTT. It is translated as CASSTKRDTEAFF.